These T cell receptor beta chains were read from a single sample in a study of T cells in localized non-small cell lung cancer. Generated by immunoSEQ multiplex PCR, the TCRdb table keeps only in-frame clones and is missing some. The data contain fewer than 35,000 clones, about 91% of them seen just once; the ten biggest clones take up approximately 5%. The specimen was PBMCs, collected before any cancer treatment. The origin of the receptors is a man aged 35 to 70 with stage II lung adenocarcinoma. The CDR3 runs from the conserved cysteine through the conserved F or W. A D gene is named only where the DNA matches it firmly. Size is stated for part of the rows, as once, few or many counts, or as a class when the clone is expanded.

TRBD1	TRBV5-1	TRBJ2-5	NA	CASSFGQVDETQYF	TGCGCCAGCAGCTTCGGACAGGTGGACGAGACCCAGTACTTC
TRBD1	TRBV7-9	TRBJ1-4	NA	CASNFGTGGDEKLFF	TGTGCCAGCAATTTCGGGACAGGGGGTGATGAAAAACTGTTTTTT
NA	TRBV27	TRBJ2-7	NA	CASSSSYEQYF	TGTGCCAGCAGTTCTTCCTACGAGCAGTACTTC
NA	TRBV2	TRBJ2-5	NA	CASSPVETQYF	TGTGCCAGCAGTCCCGTGGAGACCCAGTACTTC
NA	TRBV21-1	TRBJ1-4	NA	CASSPGRRPNLDPNEKLFF	TGTGCCAGCAGCCCCGGACGACGGCCGAATTTAGATCCTAATGAAAAACTGTTTTTT
NA	TRBV28	TRBJ2-3	NA	CASSPGITSTDTQYF	TGTGCCAGCAGTCCAGGAATCACTAGCACAGATACGCAGTATTTT
NA	TRBV5-1	TRBJ2-2	NA	CASSRSLSGANANTGELFF	TGCGCCAGCAGCCGTTCTCTTTCAGGGGCTAACGCGAACACCGGGGAGCTGTTTTTT
NA	TRBV5-1	TRBJ2-2	NA	CASSAGANTGELFF	TGCGCCAGCAGCGCAGGGGCGAACACCGGGGAGCTGTTTTTT
NA	TRBV9	TRBJ1-2	NA	CASSVDGRVMGGYTF	TGTGCCAGCAGCGTAGACGGCAGGGTTATGGGTGGCTACACCTTC
TRBD2	TRBV7-7	TRBJ2-1	NA	CASSKTSGYNEQFF	TGTGCCAGCAGCAAGACTAGCGGATACAATGAGCAGTTCTTC
NA	TRBV11-3	TRBJ2-5	NA	CASSSDERWGEETQYF	TGTGCCAGCAGCTCGGACGAGCGGTGGGGGGAAGAGACCCAGTACTTC
NA	TRBV27	TRBJ1-2	few	CASRPTGGASGYTF	TGTGCCAGCAGACCGACAGGAGGAGCCTCTGGCTACACCTTC
NA	TRBV2	TRBJ2-7	NA	CASSETGRSEQYF	TGTGCCAGCAGTGAAACAGGGAGGTCCGAGCAGTACTTC
NA	TRBV7-6	TRBJ2-2	few	CASSNTIAEAATGELFF	TGTGCCAGCAGCAATACGATAGCGGAGGCGGCCACCGGGGAGCTGTTTTTT
TRBD2	TRBV29-1	TRBJ2-4	NA	CSVLLAGWAKNIQYF	TGCAGCGTCCTTCTAGCGGGATGGGCCAAAAACATTCAGTACTTC
NA	TRBV19	TRBJ2-3	NA	CASSPSTDTQYF	TGTGCCAGTAGTCCATCCACAGATACGCAGTATTTT
NA	TRBV25-1	TRBJ2-3	NA	CASSEDTVRYF	TGTGCCAGCAGTGAAGATACTGTGAGGTATTTT
TRBD2	TRBV28	TRBJ2-2	NA	CASSLAGGSSGELFF	TGTGCCAGCAGTTTAGCCGGCGGGAGCTCCGGGGAGCTGTTTTTT
TRBD1	TRBV28	TRBJ1-2	NA	CASRPRDRSFPPGGYTF	TGTGCCAGCAGGCCAAGGGACAGGTCGTTCCCCCCTGGGGGCTACACCTTC
NA	TRBV28	TRBJ2-2	once	CASSTTKTNTGELFF	TGTGCCAGCAGTACGACGAAAACGAACACCGGGGAGCTGTTTTTT
TRBD2	TRBV7-2	TRBJ2-1	NA	CASSLELAGGSYNEQFF	TGTGCCAGCAGCTTAGAACTAGCGGGAGGGTCGTACAATGAGCAGTTCTTC
TRBD1	TRBV6-1	TRBJ2-5	NA	CASSEARSALVGQGGETQYF	TGTGCCAGCAGTGAAGCGCGCTCTGCCCTGGTGGGACAGGGAGGAGAGACCCAGTACTTC
TRBD1	TRBV7-2	TRBJ1-1	NA	CASSEGDRRNTEAFF	TGTGCCAGCAGCGAAGGGGACAGGCGGAACACTGAAGCTTTCTTT
NA	TRBV5-4	TRBJ1-1	once	CASSLNRVERTEAFF	TGTGCCAGCAGCTTGAACAGGGTGGAAAGGACTGAAGCTTTCTTT
NA	TRBV11-2	TRBJ1-1	NA	CASSLKGNTEAFF	TGTGCCAGCAGCTTGAAGGGGAACACTGAAGCTTTCTTT
NA	TRBV10-1	TRBJ2-3	NA	CASSESAEVSTDTQYF	TGCGCCAGCAGTGAGTCAGCGGAGGTAAGCACAGATACGCAGTATTTT
NA	TRBV30	TRBJ2-3	NA	CAWTLGGDTQYF	TGTGCCTGGACTCTAGGAGGAGATACGCAGTATTTT
NA	TRBV7-9	TRBJ1-5	NA	CASSGGPERNQPQHF	TGTGCCAGCAGCGGCGGCCCCGAACGCAATCAGCCCCAGCATTTT
TRBD1	TRBV6-6	TRBJ1-1	NA	CASSSQGAGTEAFF	TGTGCCAGCAGCTCCCAGGGGGCGGGAACTGAAGCTTTCTTT
TRBD1	TRBV2	TRBJ1-1	NA	CASSDTGGEAFF	TGTGCCAGCAGTGATACAGGGGGGGAAGCTTTCTTT
TRBD2	TRBV11-3	TRBJ2-1	NA	CASSILAGGDNEQFF	TGTGCCAGCAGCATCTTAGCGGGAGGCGACAATGAGCAGTTCTTC
TRBD2	TRBV5-1	TRBJ2-2	NA	CASSLIAGVAGELFF	TGCGCCAGCAGCTTAATAGCGGGAGTTGCCGGGGAGCTGTTTTTT
NA	TRBV9	TRBJ2-1	NA	CASSVVGGGIGVDEQFF	TGTGCCAGCAGCGTAGTTGGGGGAGGAATTGGCGTTGATGAGCAGTTCTTC
NA	TRBV2	TRBJ2-7	NA	CASTTNYEQYF	TGTGCCAGCACTACTAACTACGAGCAGTACTTC
TRBD2	TRBV6-4	TRBJ2-3	NA	CASSGLAGAGTDTQYF	TGTGCCAGCAGTGGACTAGCGGGTGCCGGCACAGATACGCAGTATTTT
TRBD1	TRBV5-6	TRBJ2-6	NA	CATRDRSGANVLTF	TGTGCCACCAGGGACAGGTCTGGGGCCAACGTCCTGACTTTC
NA	TRBV6-1	TRBJ1-5	few	CASSAQGSNQPQHF	TGTGCCAGCAGTGCTCAGGGGAGCAATCAGCCCCAGCATTTT
NA	TRBV11-3	TRBJ2-2	NA	CASSLEGLEKLFF	TGTGCCAGCAGCTTAGAGGGGCTGGAGAAGCTGTTTTTT
TRBD1	TRBV28	TRBJ1-2	NA	CASSLASTGYYGYTF	TGTGCCAGCAGTTTAGCCTCGACAGGGTACTATGGCTACACCTTC
TRBD1	TRBV28	TRBJ2-7	NA	CASRRTGVTYEQYF	TGTGCCAGCAGACGGACAGGGGTTACCTACGAGCAGTACTTC